The 25 T cell receptor beta chains below were found in one sample sequenced in a study of blood T cell repertoires in COVID-19. Clones were sequenced by immunoSEQ multiplex PCR, and TCRdb holds only the in-frame ones, with some missing. The sample consists of fewer than 250,000 clones, around 84% of them appearing once. The material sequenced was PBMCs or T cells enriched from blood (not recorded which). Receptors were obtained from a woman aged 35 to 49 who had recovered from COVID-19.

The chain joins TRBV20-1 to TRBJ2-7; D gene ambiguous. Germline V gene data show CDR1 as DFQATT and CDR2 as SNEGSKA (reference sequence). V gave up 4 bases and J gave up 2 bases, with 6 bases separating them. The length of the CDR3 is 11 residues. The CDR3 sequence is CSATVAYEQYF. DNA of the CDR3: TGCAGTGCTACAGTTGCCTACGAGCAGTACTTC.

This clone was seen once. V and J are TRBV10-1 and TRBJ2-1, with D possibly TRBD2 on 6 matching bases. CDR3 length equals 13 residues. CDR1 WNHNN and CDR2 SYGVQD come from the germline V gene (reference sequence). The V and J ends lost 11 bases and 3 bases respectively, with 14 bases between them. CDR3 nucleotide sequence: TGCGCCCGCCCCCGGCGGGGCTACAATGAGCAGTTCTTC. Its translation is CARPRRGYNEQFF.

This clone came up once. The chain uses TRBV13 and TRBJ2-1; 10 bases agree with TRBD2. With V trimmed by 6 bases and J by 6 bases, 8 bases remained unmatched. In germline, CDR1 is PRHDT, CDR2 FYEKMQ (reference sequence). The CDR3 is made up of 15 amino acids. In DNA, the CDR3 is TGTGCCAGCAGTTACTCAGCGGGAGGGGTCAATGAGCAGTTCTTC. This encodes CASSYSAGGVNEQFF.

This clone was counted once. The chain combines TRBV11-3 with TRBJ2-5; tentative D call: TRBD2 (5 bases). The CDR3 has 15 amino acids. The germline gives CDR1 SGHNT, CDR2 YENEEA. Between the trimmed V and J ends, which lost 2 bases and 2 bases, there was a span of 12 bases. The CDR3 DNA is TGTGCCAGCAGCTTAAGCGGCCAGACTCAAGAGACCCAGTACTTC. Its translation is CASSLSGQTQETQYF. The variable domain in full, completed from reference TRBV11-3 and TRBJ2-5, reads EAGVVQSPRYKIIEKKQPVAFWCNPISGHNTLYWYLQNLGQGPELLIRYENEEAVDDSQLPKDRFSAERLKGVDSTLKIQPAELGDSAVYLCASSLSGQTQETQYFGPGTRLLVL.

The chain recombines TRBV14 with TRBJ1-2; no firm D call. Trimming took off 3 bases at V and 7 bases at J, with 15 bases between the two ends. CDR1 is SGHDN, CDR2 FVKESK, per germline. This CDR3 has 14 amino acids. The CDR3 protein is CASSHNGQAGGYTF. As DNA, the CDR3 is TGTGCCAGCAGCCATAACGGCCAGGCAGGTGGCTACACCTTC.

CDR3 amino acids: CASSFLAGPGRDNEQFF. For the CDR3, the DNA is TGTGCCAGCAGCTTCCTAGCGGGACCGGGCCGGGACAATGAGCAGTTCTTC. The rearrangement links TRBV11-2 to TRBJ2-1; 9 bases align to TRBD2. Trimming at V came to 3 bases and at J to 5 bases, leaving 11 bases not matched to a gene. The CDR3 is 17 residues long. CDR1 is SGHAT and CDR2 is FQNNGV in the germline V gene.

In its sample, this clone was seen once. The chain couples TRBV6-1 to TRBJ2-3; D possibly corresponds to TRBD1 (6 bases). V lost 3 bases and J lost 2, with 12 bases in between. Germline loops: CDR1 MNHNS, CDR2 SASEGT. The CDR3 spans 15 residues. The CDR3 is CASSEYAGATDTQYF. CDR3 nucleotides: TGTGCCAGCAGTGAGTATGCAGGGGCCACAGATACGCAGTATTTT.

This chain links TRBV5-1 with TRBJ2-1; TRBD2 matches at 14 bases. V lost 4 bases, J lost 9 bases, and 12 bases stayed unmatched. The CDR3 sequence is 17 residues long. Germline values: CDR1 SGHRS, CDR2 YFSETQ. CDR3 bases: TGCGCCAGCAGCCCCGGGACTAGCGGGAGAGCTTCGGCTGAGCAGTTCTTC. Protein sequence: CASSPGTSGRASAEQFF. Full variable domain (outside the CDR3, taken from reference TRBV5-1 and TRBJ2-1): KAGVTQTPRYLIKTRGQQVTLSCSPISGHRSVSWYQQTPGQGLQFLFEYFSETQRNKGNFPGRFSGRQFSNSRSEMNVSTLELGDSALYLCASSPGTSGRASAEQFFGPGTRLTVL.

The J gene is TRBJ2-4, the V gene TRBV25-1; perhaps TRBD2 as D (6 bases). This CDR3 has 15 residues. Germline V lookup: CDR1 MGHDK, CDR2 SYGVNS. V lost 4 bases and J lost 6, with 16 bases in between. CDR3 protein: CASSGGDFWGNIQYF. The CDR3, as DNA: TGTGCCAGCAGTGGGGGGGACTTCTGGGGAAACATTCAGTACTTC.

The chain combines TRBV11-1 with TRBJ2-7; D unclear. The CDR3 sequence is 14 residues long. Germline-derived CDR1 and CDR2 are SGHAT and FQDESV (reference sequence). V was clipped by 6 bases and J by 1 base, with 13 bases between them. DNA of the CDR3: TGTGCCAGCAGGCTTACCCTAGAGTCCTACGAGCAGTACTTC. Translating it yields CASRLTLESYEQYF.

V and J are TRBV3-1 (or the pseudogene TRBV3-2) and TRBJ1-3, with unresolved D. Trimming cost V 1 base and J 4 bases, with 11 bases left between them. Per germline, CDR1 LGHDT and CDR2 YNNKEL (reference sequence). There are 15 residues in the CDR3. The CDR3 sequence: CASSQGLLEGNTIYF. Written as DNA, the CDR3 is TGTGCCAGCAGCCAAGGGTTACTTGAGGGAAACACCATATATTTT.

The chain recombines TRBV11-2 with TRBJ1-1, with a possible D match to TRBD1 (6 bases). CDR1 is SGHAT and CDR2 is FQNNGV in the germline V gene. The CDR3 spans 13 residues. The V end was cut by 0 bases, the J end by 11 bases, with 13 bases between. The CDR3 DNA reads TGTGCCAGCAGCTTAGACACAGGGAGTTTGGCTTTCTTT. Translated, it gives CASSLDTGSLAFF.

The chain recombines TRBV28 with TRBJ2-3; unclear D gene. The CDR3 is 13 residues long. V was pared by 5 bases and J by 0 bases, with 6 bases between. Germline assignment: CDR1 MDHEN and CDR2 SYDVKM. The CDR3 loop reads CASSQLSTDTQYF. CDR3 coding DNA: TGTGCCAGCAGTCAGTTGAGCACAGATACGCAGTATTTT.

This chain uses TRBV27 with TRBJ1-2, with 12 bases identical to TRBD1. J gave up 1 base and V 6 bases, and 6 bases lay outside the gene matches. There are 16 residues in the CDR3. From germline, CDR1 is MNHEY and CDR2 SMNVEV (reference sequence). CDR3 sequence reads: CASRGQGAHLNYGYTF. The CDR3 region has the DNA TGTGCCAGCAGGGGACAGGGGGCGCACCTTAACTATGGCTACACCTTC.

This clone showed up just once. This rearrangement joins TRBV28 to TRBJ1-5; weak D call: TRBD1 (6 bases). This CDR3 contains 17 residues. Germline V gives CDR1 MDHEN, CDR2 SYDVKM. V lost 4 bases, J lost 5 bases, and 21 bases lay in between. The CDR3 region has the DNA TGTGCCAGCAGTTCATATTTACAGGGAAACCGCTATCAGCCCCAGCATTTT. Translation gives CASSSYLQGNRYQPQHF.

The rearrangement uses TRBV20-1 and TRBJ1-2, with 9 bases matching TRBD1. With V trimmed by 3 bases and J by 7 bases, 9 bases remained unmatched. The CDR3 is 14 amino acids. Germline loops: CDR1 DFQATT, CDR2 SNEGSKA (reference sequence). In DNA form, the CDR3 reads TGCAGTGCTAGTTTGGACAGGGGCTTGCGTGGCTACACCTTC. It specifies CSASLDRGLRGYTF.

The sample holds one count of this clone. The chain is built from TRBV19 and TRBJ2-1; 7 nucleotides match TRBD2. V lost 7 bases to trimming and J lost 5 bases; unmatched junction nucleotides: 11. This CDR3 spans 15 amino acids. Germline V gene sequence: CDR1 LNHDA, CDR2 SQIVND (reference sequence). The CDR3 sequence is CASNRAAGVDNEQFF. CDR3 nucleotide sequence: TGTGCCAGTAACCGGGCGGCGGGAGTGGACAATGAGCAGTTCTTC. The entire variable domain, with the rest obtained from reference TRBV19 and TRBJ2-1, is as follows: DGGITQSPKYLFRKEGQNVTLSCEQNLNHDAMYWYRQDPGQGLRLIYYSQIVNDFQKGDIAEGYSVSREKKESFPLTVTSAQKNPTAFYLCASNRAAGVDNEQFFGPGTRLTVL.

This clone was seen only once. The gene calls are TRBV7-9 and TRBJ2-3; TRBD2 aligns across 9 bases. With 5 bases clipped from V and 6 bases from J, the junction kept 9 bases outside the gene matches. Germline CDR1 and CDR2: SEHNR and FQNEAQ (reference sequence). The CDR3 length is 15 residues. CDR3 in amino acids: CASSPAASGIDTQYF. CDR3 coding DNA: TGTGCCAGCAGCCCTGCGGCTAGCGGGATTGATACGCAGTATTTT.

The J gene is TRBJ2-1, the V gene TRBV4-1; 14 bases match TRBD2. The germline V gene encodes CDR1 MGHRA and CDR2 YSYEKL. The trim removed 2 bases at V and 2 bases at J, leaving 5 bases unmatched. This CDR3 is 18 amino acids long. CDR3 bases: TGCGCCAGCAGCCAAAGGACTAGCGGGAGGCCCACCTACAATGAGCAGTTCTTC. This gives the protein CASSQRTSGRPTYNEQFF.

The chain combines TRBV3-1 (or the pseudogene TRBV3-2) with TRBJ1-1; 8 positions match TRBD1. CDR1 LGHDT and CDR2 YNNKEL come from the germline V gene (reference sequence). This CDR3 comprises 15 residues. The ends lost 4 bases at V and 7 bases at J; junction bases unmatched: 11. The CDR3 is CASSLGQGRYIEAFF. Written as DNA, the CDR3 is TGTGCCAGCAGCCTCGGACAGGGACGTTACATTGAAGCTTTCTTT.

This chain joins TRBV27 and TRBJ1-1; D unclear. Germline V gene sequence: CDR1 MNHEY, CDR2 SMNVEV (reference sequence). Trimming stripped 3 bases from V and 0 bases from J, with 14 bases between. The CDR3 runs to 16 residues. The CDR3 nucleotides are TGTGCCAGCAGTTTCGGCGCCCGGGAAATGAACACTGAAGCTTTCTTT. It encodes CASSFGAREMNTEAFF.

This clone was observed a handful of times. The chain is built from TRBV21-1 and TRBJ1-4; no check of the table's D call, TRBD1, against the DNA was made. TRBV21-1 has pseudogene status. The CDR3 totals 16 residues. CDR3 nucleotide sequence: TGTGCCAGCGGGGGACATCCTTTTGCAACTAATGAAAAACTGTTTTTT. Protein: CASGGHPFATNEKLFF.

This chain links TRBV10-3 with TRBJ1-3; a possible D gene is TRBD1 (6 bases). CDR3 length: 16 amino acids. Trimming stripped 6 bases from V and 0 bases from J, with 15 bases between. Germline lookup yields CDR1 ENHRY and CDR2 SYGVKD. The CDR3 sequence: CAISPRGFSSGNTIYF. As DNA, the CDR3 is TGTGCCATCAGCCCGAGGGGGTTCAGCTCTGGAAACACCATATATTTT.

Only one count was recorded for this clone. V and J are TRBV27 and TRBJ1-1; D gene uncertain. CDR3 size: 14 residues. CDR1 and CDR2 from the germline V gene are MNHEY and SMNVEV (reference sequence). Deletions cut 5 bases from V and 5 bases from J, with 15 bases between. This CDR3 is CASSTGRGWTEAFF. In nucleotides, the CDR3 is TGTGCCAGCAGTACCGGGCGGGGATGGACTGAAGCTTTCTTT.

The chain is built from TRBV7-2 and TRBJ1-2, with 8 positions matching TRBD1. V lost 5 bases, J lost 4 bases, and 6 bases stayed unmatched. The CDR3 has 14 residues. Germline values: CDR1 SGHTA, CDR2 FQGNSA. The CDR3 bases are TGTGCCAGCAGCATCCAGGGGGCGAGCTATGGCTACACCTTC. Translating gives CASSIQGASYGYTF.